This T cell receptor beta chain was profiled in a study of cytomegalovirus exposure and HLA in healthy donors. V was cut by 7 bases and J by 1 base, with 10 bases left in between. Germline V gene lookup returns CDR1 ENHRY and CDR2 SYGVKD. The CDR3 has 14 amino acids. At sampling all donors were nominally healthy, likely with unrecorded immune exposures. The study's findings and limits: Using a false discovery rate of 0.05, a later analysis showed that approximately 18,000 TCR beta sequences were associated with HLA alleles. The majority of CMV-associated TCR beta chains were reported as apparently HLA-restricted in a later analysis.

On this clone: Its specificity is not known.

PCR primers comprised 60 Vbeta and 13 Jbeta primers. Profiling relied on immunoSEQ multiplex PCR, and the TCRdb table lists in-frame clones only, not all of them. The repertoire has 90,000 to 120,000 clones, 70% to 80% of them found once; the top ten carry 3.1%. The genes are TRBV10-3 and TRBJ2-2, with TRBD2 as a possible D gene (6 bases). The source is a woman in her thirties or forties in good health and CMV-seronegative. Sequenced input: PBMCs. CDR3 amino acids: CAIKGLQNTGELFF. For the CDR3, the DNA is TGTGCCATCAAGGGACTGCAGAACACCGGGGAGCTGTTTTTT.